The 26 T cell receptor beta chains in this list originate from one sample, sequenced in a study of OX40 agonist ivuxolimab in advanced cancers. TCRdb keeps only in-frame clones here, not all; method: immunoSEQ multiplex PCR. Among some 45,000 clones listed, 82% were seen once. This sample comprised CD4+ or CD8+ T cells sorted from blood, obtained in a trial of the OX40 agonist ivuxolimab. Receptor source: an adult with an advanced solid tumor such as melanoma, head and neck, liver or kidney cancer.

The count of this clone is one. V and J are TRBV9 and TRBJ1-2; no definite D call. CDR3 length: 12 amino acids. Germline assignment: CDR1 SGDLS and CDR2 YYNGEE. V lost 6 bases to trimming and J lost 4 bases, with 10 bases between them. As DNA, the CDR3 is TGTGCCAGCACGTCCCGGCTCTATGGCTACACCTTC. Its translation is CASTSRLYGYTF.

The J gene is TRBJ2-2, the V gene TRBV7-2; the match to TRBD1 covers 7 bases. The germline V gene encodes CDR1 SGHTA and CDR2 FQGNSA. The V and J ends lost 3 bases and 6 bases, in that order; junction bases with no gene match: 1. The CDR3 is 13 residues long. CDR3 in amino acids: CASSFGTAGELFF. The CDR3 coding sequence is TGTGCCAGCAGCTTTGGGACAGCCGGGGAGCTGTTTTTT.

In DNA form, the CDR3 reads TGTGCCATCAGTGAGTCCCTAGCGGACAGGAAAGGCTACGAGCAGTACTTC. It codes for CAISESLADRKGYEQYF. V and J are TRBV10-3 and TRBJ2-7; D may be TRBD1 or TRBD2 (7 bases each). Per the germline V gene, CDR1 is ENHRY and CDR2 is SYGVKD. The CDR3 is 17 residues long. V dropped 0 bases and J dropped 3 bases, with 18 bases sitting between them.

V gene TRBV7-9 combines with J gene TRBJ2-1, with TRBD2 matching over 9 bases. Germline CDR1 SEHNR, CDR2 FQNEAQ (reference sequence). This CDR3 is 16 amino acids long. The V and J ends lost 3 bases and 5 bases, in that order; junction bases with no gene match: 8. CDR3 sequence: CASSFLPSGTNNEQFF. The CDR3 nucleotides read TGTGCCAGCAGCTTTCTTCCTAGCGGGACGAACAATGAGCAGTTCTTC.

The CDR3 nucleotides read TGTGCCAGCAGCGATACAGGGGGGCAGCAGTACTTC. Amino acid sequence: CASSDTGGQQYF. This chain joins TRBV11-2 and TRBJ2-7, with 8 bases aligning to TRBD1. This CDR3 spans 12 amino acids. The germline V gene encodes CDR1 SGHAT and CDR2 FQNNGV. V dropped 5 bases and J dropped 8; count of bases not matched to a gene: 5.

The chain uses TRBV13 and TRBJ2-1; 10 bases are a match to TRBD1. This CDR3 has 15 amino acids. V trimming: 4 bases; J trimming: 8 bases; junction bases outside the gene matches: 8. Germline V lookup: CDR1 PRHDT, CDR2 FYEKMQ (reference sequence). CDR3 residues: CASSSPGQGEDEQFF. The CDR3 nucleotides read TGTGCCAGCAGCTCCCCCGGACAGGGGGAGGATGAGCAGTTCTTC.

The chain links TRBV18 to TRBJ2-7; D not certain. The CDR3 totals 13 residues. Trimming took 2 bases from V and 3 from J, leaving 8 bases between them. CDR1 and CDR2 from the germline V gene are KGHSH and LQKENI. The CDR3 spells CASSPLNDYEQYF. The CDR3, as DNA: TGTGCCAGCTCACCATTGAATGACTACGAGCAGTACTTC.

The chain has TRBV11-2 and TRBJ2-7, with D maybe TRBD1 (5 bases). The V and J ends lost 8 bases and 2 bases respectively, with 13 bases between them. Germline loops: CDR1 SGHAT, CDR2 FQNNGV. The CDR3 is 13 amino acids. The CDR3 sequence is CASLGQPTYEQYF. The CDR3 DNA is TGTGCCAGCCTTGGACAACCGACCTACGAGCAGTACTTC.

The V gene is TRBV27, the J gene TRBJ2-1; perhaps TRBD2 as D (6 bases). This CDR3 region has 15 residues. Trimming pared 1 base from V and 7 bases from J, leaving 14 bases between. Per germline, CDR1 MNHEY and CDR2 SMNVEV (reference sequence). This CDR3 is CASSLLASAWNEQFF. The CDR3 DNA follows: TGTGCCAGCAGTTTATTGGCTAGCGCTTGGAATGAGCAGTTCTTC.

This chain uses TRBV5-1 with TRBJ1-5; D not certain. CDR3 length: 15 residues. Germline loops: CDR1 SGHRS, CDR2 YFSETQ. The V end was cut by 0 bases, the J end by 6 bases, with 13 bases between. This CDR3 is CASSLDSPDSQPQHF. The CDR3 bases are TGCGCCAGCAGCTTGGATAGTCCGGATAGTCAGCCCCAGCATTTT.

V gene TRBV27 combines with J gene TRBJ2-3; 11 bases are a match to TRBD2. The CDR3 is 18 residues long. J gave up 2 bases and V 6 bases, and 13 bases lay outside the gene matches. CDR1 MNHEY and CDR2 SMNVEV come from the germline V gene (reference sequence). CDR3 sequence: CASSLTYAGLADTDTQYF. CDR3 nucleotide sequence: TGTGCCAGCAGCCTCACTTACGCGGGACTAGCGGACACAGATACGCAGTATTTT.

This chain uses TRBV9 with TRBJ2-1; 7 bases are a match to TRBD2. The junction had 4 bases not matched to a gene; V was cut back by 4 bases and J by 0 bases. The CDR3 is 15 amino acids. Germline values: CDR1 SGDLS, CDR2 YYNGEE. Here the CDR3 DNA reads TGTGCCAGCAGCACAGCGGGATCCTCCTACAATGAGCAGTTCTTC. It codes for CASSTAGSSYNEQFF.

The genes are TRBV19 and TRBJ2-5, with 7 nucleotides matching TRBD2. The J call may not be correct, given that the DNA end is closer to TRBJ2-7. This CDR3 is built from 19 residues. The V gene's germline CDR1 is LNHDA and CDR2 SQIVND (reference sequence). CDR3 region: CASSIAVAGPEGITYEQYF. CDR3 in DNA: TGTGCCAGTAGTATCGCTGTAGCGGGCCCCGAGGGGATTACCTACGAGCAGTACTTC.

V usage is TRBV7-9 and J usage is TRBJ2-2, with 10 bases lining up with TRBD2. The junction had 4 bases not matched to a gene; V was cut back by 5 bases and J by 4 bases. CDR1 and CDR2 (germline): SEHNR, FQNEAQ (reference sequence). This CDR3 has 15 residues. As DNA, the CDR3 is TGTGCCAGCAGCCGGACTAGCGGTGGCACCGGGGAGCTGTTTTTT. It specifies CASSRTSGGTGELFF.

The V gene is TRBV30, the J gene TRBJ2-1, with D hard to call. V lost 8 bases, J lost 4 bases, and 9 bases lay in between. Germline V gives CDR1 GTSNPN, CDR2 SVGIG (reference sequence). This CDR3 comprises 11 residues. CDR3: CAEDHYNEQFF. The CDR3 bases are TGTGCCGAAGACCATTACAATGAGCAGTTCTTC.

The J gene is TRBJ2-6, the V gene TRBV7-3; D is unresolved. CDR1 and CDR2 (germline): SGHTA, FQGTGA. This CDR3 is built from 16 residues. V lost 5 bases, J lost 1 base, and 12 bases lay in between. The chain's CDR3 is CASSQVGSSGANVLTF. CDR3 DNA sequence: TGTGCCAGCAGCCAGGTCGGATCGTCTGGGGCCAACGTCCTGACTTTC.

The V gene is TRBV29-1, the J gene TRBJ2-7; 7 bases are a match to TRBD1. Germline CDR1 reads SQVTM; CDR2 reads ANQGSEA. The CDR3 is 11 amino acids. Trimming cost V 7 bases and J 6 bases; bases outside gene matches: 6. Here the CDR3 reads CSAGDRGEQYF. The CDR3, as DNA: TGCAGCGCCGGGGACAGAGGCGAGCAGTACTTC.

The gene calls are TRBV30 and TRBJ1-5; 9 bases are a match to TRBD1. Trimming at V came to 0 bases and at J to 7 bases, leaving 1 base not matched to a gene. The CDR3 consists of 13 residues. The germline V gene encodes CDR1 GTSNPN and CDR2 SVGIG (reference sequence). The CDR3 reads CAWSVQGAQPQHF. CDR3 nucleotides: TGTGCCTGGAGTGTACAGGGGGCCCAGCCCCAGCATTTT.

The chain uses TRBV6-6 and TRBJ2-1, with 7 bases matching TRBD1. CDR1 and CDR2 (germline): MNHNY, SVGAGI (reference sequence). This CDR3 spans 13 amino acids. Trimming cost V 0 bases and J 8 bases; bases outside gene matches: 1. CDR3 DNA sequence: TGTGCCAGCAGTTACTCGAGGGGGCATGAGCAGTTCTTC. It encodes CASSYSRGHEQFF.

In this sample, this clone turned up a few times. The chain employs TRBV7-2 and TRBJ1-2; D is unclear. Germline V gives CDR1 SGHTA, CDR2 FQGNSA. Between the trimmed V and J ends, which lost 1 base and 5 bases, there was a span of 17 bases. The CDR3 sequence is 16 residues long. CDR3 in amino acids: CASSLGPNRLTYGYTF. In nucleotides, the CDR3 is TGTGCCAGCAGCTTAGGGCCGAACAGATTAACATATGGCTACACCTTC.

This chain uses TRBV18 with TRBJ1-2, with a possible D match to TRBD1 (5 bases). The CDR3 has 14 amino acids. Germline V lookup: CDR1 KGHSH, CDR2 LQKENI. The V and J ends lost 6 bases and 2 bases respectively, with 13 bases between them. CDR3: CASSPGDRNYGYTF. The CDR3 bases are TGTGCCAGCTCCCCTGGAGACAGAAACTATGGCTACACCTTC. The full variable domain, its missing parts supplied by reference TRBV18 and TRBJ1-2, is NAGVMQNPRHLVRRRGQEARLRCSPMKGHSHVYWYRQLPEEGLKFMVYLQKENIIDESGMPKERFSAEFPKEGPSILRIQQVVRGDSAAYFCASSPGDRNYGYTFGSGTRLTVV.

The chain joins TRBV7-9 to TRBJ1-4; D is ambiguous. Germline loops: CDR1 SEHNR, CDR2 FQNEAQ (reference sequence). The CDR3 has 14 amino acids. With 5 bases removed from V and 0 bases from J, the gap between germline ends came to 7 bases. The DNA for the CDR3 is TGTGCCAGCAGCACATATGCAACTAATGAAAAACTGTTTTTT. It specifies CASSTYATNEKLFF.

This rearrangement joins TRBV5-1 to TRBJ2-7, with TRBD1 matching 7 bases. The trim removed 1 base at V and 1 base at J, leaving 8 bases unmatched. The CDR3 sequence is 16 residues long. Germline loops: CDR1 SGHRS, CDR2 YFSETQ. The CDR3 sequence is CASSLYSDRASYEQYF. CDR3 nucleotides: TGCGCCAGCAGCTTGTATAGCGACAGGGCTTCCTACGAGCAGTACTTC. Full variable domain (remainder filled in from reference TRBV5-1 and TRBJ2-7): KAGVTQTPRYLIKTRGQQVTLSCSPISGHRSVSWYQQTPGQGLQFLFEYFSETQRNKGNFPGRFSGRQFSNSRSEMNVSTLELGDSALYLCASSLYSDRASYEQYFGPGTRLTVT.

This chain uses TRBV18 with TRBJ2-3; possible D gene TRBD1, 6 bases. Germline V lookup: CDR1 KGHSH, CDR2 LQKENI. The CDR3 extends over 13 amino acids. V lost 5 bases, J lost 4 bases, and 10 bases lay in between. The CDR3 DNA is TGTGCCAGCTCAACAGGGTTCTCAGATACGCAGTATTTT. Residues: CASSTGFSDTQYF.

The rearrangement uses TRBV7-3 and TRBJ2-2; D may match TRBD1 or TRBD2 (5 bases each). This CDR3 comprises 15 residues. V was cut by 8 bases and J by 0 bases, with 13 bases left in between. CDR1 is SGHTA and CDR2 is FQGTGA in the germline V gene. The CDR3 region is CASRPGTANTGELFF. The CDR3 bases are TGTGCCAGCCGCCCCGGGACCGCGAACACCGGGGAGCTGTTTTTT.

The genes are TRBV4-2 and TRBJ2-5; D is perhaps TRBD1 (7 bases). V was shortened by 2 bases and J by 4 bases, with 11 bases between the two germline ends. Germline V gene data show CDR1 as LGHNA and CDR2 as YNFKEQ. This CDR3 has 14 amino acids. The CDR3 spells CASSQQGEVETQYF. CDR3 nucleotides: TGTGCCAGCAGCCAACAGGGGGAGGTAGAGACCCAGTACTTC.